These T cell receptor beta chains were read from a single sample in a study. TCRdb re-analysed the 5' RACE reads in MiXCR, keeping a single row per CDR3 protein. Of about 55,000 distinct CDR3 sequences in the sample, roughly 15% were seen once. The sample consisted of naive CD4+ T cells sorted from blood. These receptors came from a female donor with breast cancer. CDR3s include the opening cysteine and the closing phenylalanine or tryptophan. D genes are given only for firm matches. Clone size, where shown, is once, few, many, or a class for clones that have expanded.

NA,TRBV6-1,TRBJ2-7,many,CASTELALYEQYF,TGTGCCAGCACAGAATTAGCTCTCTACGAGCAGTACTTC
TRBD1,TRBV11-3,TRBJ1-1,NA,CASSYRTGGNTEAFF,TGTGCCAGCAGCTACAGGACAGGGGGGAACACTGAAGCTTTCTTT
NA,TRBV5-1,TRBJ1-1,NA,CASSLGTQNTEAFF,TGCGCCAGCAGCTTGGGGACACAGAACACTGAAGCTTTCTTT
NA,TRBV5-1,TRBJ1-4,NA,CASSSQGTNEKLFF,TGCGCCAGCAGCTCTCAAGGTACCAATGAAAAACTGTTTTTT
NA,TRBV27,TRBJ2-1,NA,CASRRVYNEQFF,TGTGCCTCCCGGAGAGTTTACAATGAGCAGTTCTTC
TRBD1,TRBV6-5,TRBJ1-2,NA,CASSYSPGQGGNGYTF,TGTGCCAGCAGTTACTCCCCCGGACAGGGGGGAAATGGCTACACCTTC
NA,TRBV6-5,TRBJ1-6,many,CASSYQGQNSPLHF,TGTGCCAGCAGTTACCAGGGCCAAAACTCACCCCTCCACTTT
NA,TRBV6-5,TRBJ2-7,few,CASSYWQTSYEQYF,TGTGCCAGCAGTTACTGGCAGACATCCTACGAGCAGTACTTC
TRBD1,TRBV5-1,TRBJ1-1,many,CASSLTQGAETEAFF,TGCGCCAGCAGCTTGACGCAGGGGGCAGAGACTGAAGCTTTCTTT
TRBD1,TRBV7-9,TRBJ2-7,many,CASSWTGTGVYEQYF,TGTGCCAGCAGCTGGACCGGGACAGGGGTCTACGAGCAGTACTTC
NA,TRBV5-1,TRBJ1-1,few,CASSLLPGSTEAFF,TGCGCCAGCAGCTTGCTTCCGGGATCCACTGAAGCTTTCTTT
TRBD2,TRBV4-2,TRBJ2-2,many,CASTLRAGANTGELFF,TGTGCCAGCACCCTCAGAGCGGGAGCCAACACCGGGGAGCTGTTTTTT
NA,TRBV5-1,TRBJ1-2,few,CASSLAGNGGYTF,TGCGCCAGCAGCTTGGCGGGGAACGGTGGCTACACCTTC
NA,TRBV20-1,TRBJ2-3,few,CSARGTKGNTDTQYF,TGCAGTGCTAGGGGTACGAAGGGGAACACAGATACGCAGTATTTT
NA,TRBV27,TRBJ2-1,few,CASSLYRSSYNEQFF,TGTGCCAGCAGTTTATATAGGAGCTCCTACAATGAGCAGTTCTTC
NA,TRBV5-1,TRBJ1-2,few,CASSSAHETTGGYTF,TGCGCCAGCAGCTCAGCTCATGAAACGACGGGTGGCTACACCTTC
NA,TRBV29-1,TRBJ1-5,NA,CSVQGGDQPQHF,TGCAGCGTTCAGGGAGGGGACCAGCCCCAGCATTTT
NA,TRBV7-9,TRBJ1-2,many,CASSIQSGYTF,TGTGCCAGCAGCATCCAATCCGGCTACACCTTC
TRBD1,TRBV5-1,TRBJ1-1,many,CASQTGMNTEAFF,TGCGCCAGCCAGACAGGGATGAACACTGAAGCTTTCTTT
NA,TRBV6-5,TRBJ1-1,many,CASSSNPSRNTEAFF,TGTGCCAGCAGTTCCAATCCGTCCCGGAACACTGAAGCTTTCTTT
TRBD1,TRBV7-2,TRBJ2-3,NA,CASSLHSLGAGTAQYF,TGTGCCAGCAGCTTACACAGCTTAGGGGCCGGGACAGCGCAGTATTTT
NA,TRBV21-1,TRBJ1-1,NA,CASSYRATEDTEAFF,TGTGCCAGCAGCTACAGGGCCACCGAGGATACTGAAGCTTTCTTT
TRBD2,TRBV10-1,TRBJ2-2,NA,CASSESIGTSGPNTGELFF,TGCGCCAGCAGTGAGTCGATAGGGACTAGCGGTCCGAACACCGGGGAGCTGTTTTTT
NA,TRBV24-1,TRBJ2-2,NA,CATSDAAHGELFF,TGTGCCACCAGTGATGCCGCTCACGGGGAGCTGTTTTTT
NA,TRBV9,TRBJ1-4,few,CASSGRQDGEKLFF,TGTGCCAGCAGCGGCAGACAGGACGGAGAAAAACTGTTTTTT
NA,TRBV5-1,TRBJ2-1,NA,CASSLGQSAGNEQFF,TGCGCCAGCAGCTTGGGACAGTCGGCAGGCAATGAGCAGTTCTTC
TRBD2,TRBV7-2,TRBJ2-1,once,CASSPTLRGALVEQFF,TGTGCCAGCAGCCCAACGTTGCGGGGGGCGTTGGTTGAGCAGTTCTTC
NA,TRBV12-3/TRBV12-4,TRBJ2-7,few,CASSTSYEQYF,TGTGCCAGCAGTACTAGCTACGAGCAGTACTTC
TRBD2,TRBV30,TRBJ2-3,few,CAWSVLAGGQDTQYF,TGTGCCTGGAGTGTACTAGCGGGAGGTCAAGATACGCAGTATTTT
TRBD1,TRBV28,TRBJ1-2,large,CASSSGQVYGYTF,TGTGCCAGCAGTTCTGGACAGGTCTATGGCTACACCTTC
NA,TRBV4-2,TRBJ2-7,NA,CASSQDARGNEQYF,TGTGCCAGCAGCCAAGATGCAAGGGGAAACGAGCAGTACTTC
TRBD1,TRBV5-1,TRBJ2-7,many,CASSLMGQEQYF,TGCGCCAGCAGCTTGATGGGACAGGAGCAGTACTTC
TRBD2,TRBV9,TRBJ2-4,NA,CASSLGLAGDAVDKNIQYF,TGTGCCAGCAGCCTAGGACTAGCGGGAGACGCCGTGGACAAAAACATTCAGTACTTC
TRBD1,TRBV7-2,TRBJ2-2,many,CASSGDRNTGELFF,TGTGCCAGCAGCGGGGACAGGAACACCGGGGAGCTGTTTTTT
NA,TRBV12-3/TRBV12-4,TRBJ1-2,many,CASSFGDGGRTF,TGTGCCAGCAGTTTTGGGGACGGAGGGCGCACCTTC
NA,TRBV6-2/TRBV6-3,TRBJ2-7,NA,CASSWGGYPYEQYF,TGTGCCAGCAGTTGGGGGGGCTACCCCTACGAGCAGTACTTC
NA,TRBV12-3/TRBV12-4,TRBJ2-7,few,CASSLMGNEQYF,TGTGCCAGCAGTTTAATGGGGAACGAGCAGTACTTC
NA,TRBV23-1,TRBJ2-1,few,CASLTGTREQFF,TGCGCCAGTTTAACAGGGACAAGGGAGCAGTTCTTC
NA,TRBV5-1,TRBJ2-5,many,CASSLVLSRKETQYF,TGCGCCAGCAGCCTAGTACTAAGTCGAAAAGAGACCCAGTACTTC
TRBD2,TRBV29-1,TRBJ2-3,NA,CSAGGRSTRDTQYF,TGCAGCGCGGGGGGGCGGAGCACCAGGGATACGCAGTATTTT
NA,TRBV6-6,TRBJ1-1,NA,CASSLSTTPLGDTEAFF,TGTGCCAGCAGTCTATCGACAACACCCTTAGGGGACACTGAAGCTTTCTTT
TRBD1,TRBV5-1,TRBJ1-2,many,CASSPGTGGTDGYTF,TGCGCCAGCAGCCCCGGGACAGGGGGAACGGATGGCTACACCTTC
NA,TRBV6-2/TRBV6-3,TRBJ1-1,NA,CASASRGGAGWSTEAFF,TGTGCCAGCGCCTCAAGAGGCGGGGCAGGATGGAGCACTGAAGCTTTCTTT
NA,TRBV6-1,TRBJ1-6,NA,CASRGIRGNSPLHF,TGTGCCAGCAGGGGAATCCGGGGAAATTCACCCCTCCACTTT
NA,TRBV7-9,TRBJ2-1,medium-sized,CASSLAYRNEQFF,TGTGCCAGCAGCTTAGCATACAGGAATGAGCAGTTCTTC
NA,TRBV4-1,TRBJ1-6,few,CASSLTPWGISYNSPLHF,TGCGCCAGCAGCCTTACCCCCTGGGGGATCTCCTATAATTCACCCCTCCACTTT
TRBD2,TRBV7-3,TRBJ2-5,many,CASSSTSGETQYF,TGTGCCAGCAGTTCCACTAGCGGGGAGACCCAGTACTTC
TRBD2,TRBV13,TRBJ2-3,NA,CASSWGLASTDTQYF,TGTGCCAGCAGCTGGGGACTAGCAAGCACAGATACGCAGTATTTT
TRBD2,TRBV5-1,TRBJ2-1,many,CASSQDYNSGRGYNEQFF,TGCGCCAGCAGCCAGGACTATAATAGCGGGAGGGGTTACAATGAGCAGTTCTTC
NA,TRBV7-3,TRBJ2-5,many,CASSSSNRETQYF,TGTGCCAGCAGCTCGAGTAATAGGGAGACCCAGTACTTC
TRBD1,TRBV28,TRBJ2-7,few,CASSLANGSGGKEQYF,TGTGCCAGCAGTTTAGCGAACGGGTCAGGGGGAAAAGAGCAGTACTTC
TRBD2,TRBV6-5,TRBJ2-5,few,CASSFRGREETQYF,TGTGCCAGCAGTTTTCGCGGGAGGGAAGAGACCCAGTACTTC
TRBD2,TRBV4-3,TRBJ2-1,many,CASSQGTTSGRAREQFF,TGCGCCAGCAGCCAAGGTACCACTAGCGGGAGGGCCAGAGAGCAGTTCTTC
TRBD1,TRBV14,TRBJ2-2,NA,CASSPRDRVRNTGELFF,TGTGCCAGCAGCCCCAGAGACAGGGTTCGGAACACCGGGGAGCTGTTTTTT
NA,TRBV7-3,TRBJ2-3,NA,CASSFDPSTDTQYF,TGTGCCAGCAGCTTCGATCCCAGCACAGATACGCAGTATTTT
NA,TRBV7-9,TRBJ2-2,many,CASTHIRGSTGELFF,TGTGCCAGCACCCATATCAGGGGAAGCACCGGGGAGCTGTTTTTT
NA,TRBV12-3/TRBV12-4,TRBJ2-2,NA,CAGYPSRSGTGELFF,TGTGCCGGGTACCCAAGCAGGTCGGGGACCGGGGAGCTGTTTTTT
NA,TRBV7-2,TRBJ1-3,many,CASSLATRGDF,TGTGCCAGCAGCTTGGCAACCCGGGGAGATTTT
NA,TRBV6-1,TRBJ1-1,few,CASSPGVLKAFF,TGTGCCAGCAGTCCAGGGGTACTTAAAGCTTTCTTT
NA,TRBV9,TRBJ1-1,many,CASSAIMGGSGAFF,TGTGCCAGCAGCGCCATAATGGGGGGCTCAGGAGCTTTCTTT